Listed here are 29 T cell receptor beta chains from one sample, sequenced in a study of tumour-infiltrating T cells in Burkitt lymphoma. Sequencing was performed with immunoSEQ multiplex PCR; in TCRdb, only in-frame clones are kept and a portion is missing. The sample consists of about 14,000 clones, approximately 29% of them appearing once. Sequencing was done on a sample of tumor tissue. These receptors all stem from a human donor with diffuse large B-cell lymphoma.

V gene TRBV9 combines with J gene TRBJ1-4, with D possibly TRBD1 on 5 matching bases. Germline CDR1 and CDR2: SGDLS and YYNGEE. V was trimmed by 0 bases and J by 4 bases, leaving 10 bases between them. The CDR3 consists of 15 residues. The CDR3 coding sequence is TGTGCCAGCAGCGTAGCTACAGGCCATAATGAAAAACTGTTTTTT. It encodes CASSVATGHNEKLFF. Full variable domain (remainder filled in from reference TRBV9 and TRBJ1-4): DSGVTQTPKHLITATGQRVTLRCSPRSGDLSVYWYQQSLDQGLQFLIQYYNGEERAKGNILERFSAQQFPDLHSELNLSSLELGDSALYFCASSVATGHNEKLFFGSGTQLSVL.

The table lists this clone with a few counts. The chain is built from TRBV9 and TRBJ1-4; D perhaps matches TRBD1 (6 bases). CDR3 length: 16 residues. Looked up from germline, CDR1 is SGDLS and CDR2 is YYNGEE. Trimming stripped 2 bases from V and 7 bases from J, with 18 bases between. CDR3 sequence: CASSVARGNHGEKLFF. The DNA for the CDR3 is TGTGCCAGCAGCGTCGCCAGGGGCAATCACGGTGAAAAACTGTTTTTT.

This rearrangement joins TRBV10-2 to TRBJ1-4; the D is unclear. The CDR3 extends over 14 amino acids. Germline V gene lookup returns CDR1 WSHSY and CDR2 SAAADI. Trimming took 5 bases from V and 7 from J, leaving 14 bases between them. The CDR3 reads CASSPQRAGEKLFF. The DNA for the CDR3 is TGCGCCAGCAGTCCCCAAAGGGCAGGTGAAAAACTGTTTTTT.

The rearrangement joins TRBV13 to TRBJ1-2, with a weak D call TRBD1 (5 bases). CDR1 is PRHDT and CDR2 is FYEKMQ in the germline V gene (reference sequence). Trimming took off 0 bases at V and 7 bases at J, with 15 bases between the two ends. The CDR3 loop spans 15 amino acids. This CDR3 is CASSLGTVGEGGYTF. The CDR3 bases are TGTGCCAGCAGCTTAGGGACAGTAGGTGAGGGTGGCTACACCTTC.

This clone was detected once. The gene calls are TRBV5-8 and TRBJ1-2, with D unresolved. The CDR3 spans 14 residues. The V end was cut by 0 bases, the J end by 2 bases, with 8 bases between. Germline V gene data show CDR1 as SGHTS and CDR2 as YDEGEE. The DNA for the CDR3 is TGTGCCAGCAGCTTGGGTCAGAAGAACTATGGCTACACCTTC. This gives the protein CASSLGQKNYGYTF.

The chain joins TRBV10-3 to TRBJ2-3; 12 bases agree with TRBD2. V dropped 6 bases and J dropped 0; count of bases not matched to a gene: 10. The length of the CDR3 is 18 residues. Germline values: CDR1 ENHRY, CDR2 SYGVKD. DNA for the CDR3: TGTGCCATCAGAATGAAAAGGACTAGCGGGACCAGCACAGATACGCAGTATTTT. This gives the protein CAIRMKRTSGTSTDTQYF.

The gene calls are TRBV29-1 and TRBJ2-5, with TRBD2 matching over 11 bases. The germline V gene encodes CDR1 SQVTM and CDR2 ANQGSEA. Trimming at V came to 8 bases and at J to 5 bases, leaving 13 bases not matched to a gene. CDR3 length: 15 residues. The CDR3 coding sequence is TGCAGCTCCACTAGCGGGAGATGGGTTAGGGAGACCCAGTACTTC. Translating gives CSSTSGRWVRETQYF.

This clone turned up a few times. The chain employs TRBV10-3 and TRBJ2-2, with 8 positions matching TRBD2. This CDR3 contains 15 residues. Germline V gene data show CDR1 as ENHRY and CDR2 as SYGVKD. After removal of 3 bases from V and 1 base from J, the junction contained 1 base not matched to a gene. The CDR3 DNA reads TGTGCCATCAGTGAACTAGCGGTGAACACCGGGGAGCTGTTTTTT. Protein: CAISELAVNTGELFF.

In this sample, this clone turned up once. The rearrangement uses TRBV7-6 and TRBJ2-5; tentative D call: TRBD2 (5 bases). The V gene lost 5 bases and the J gene lost 0 bases, with 10 bases spanning the gap. The CDR3 has 14 amino acids. Per germline, CDR1 SGHVS and CDR2 FNYEAQ. In DNA form, the CDR3 reads TGTGCCAGCAGCCCGCGGGTTTACCAAGAGACCCAGTACTTC. It codes for CASSPRVYQETQYF.

The chain uses TRBV6-5 and TRBJ2-5; the D is unclear. Germline CDR1 and CDR2: MNHEY and SVGAGI. The V end was cut by 5 bases, the J end by 1 base, with 8 bases between. CDR3 length: 13 amino acids. CDR3 region: CASSLHLQETQYF. In DNA form, the CDR3 reads TGTGCCAGCAGTCTACACCTCCAAGAGACCCAGTACTTC.

This sequence joins TRBV10-1 and TRBJ2-3, with D possibly being TRBD2 (5 bases). The germline V and J ends were trimmed by 2 bases and 6 bases, with 9 bases remaining between them. Germline V lookup: CDR1 WNHNN, CDR2 SYGVQD (reference sequence). This CDR3 comprises 13 residues. The CDR3: CASSEPSSDTQYF. CDR3 DNA: TGCGCCAGCAGTGAGCCTAGCTCGGATACGCAGTATTTT.

This clone is medium-sized by share. This sequence joins TRBV9 and TRBJ2-5, with D hard to call. Germline loops: CDR1 SGDLS, CDR2 YYNGEE. There are 15 residues in the CDR3. The V gene lost 0 bases and the J gene lost 0 bases, with 9 bases spanning the gap. In DNA form, the CDR3 reads TGTGCCAGCAGCGTAGGACCAGAAAACCAAGAGACCCAGTACTTC. Protein product: CASSVGPENQETQYF.

J is TRBJ2-2 and V is TRBV10-3, with 8 bases fitting TRBD2. Per germline, CDR1 ENHRY and CDR2 SYGVKD. The V segment lost 9 bases and the J segment 0 bases; nucleotides outside the gene matches: 12. This CDR3 has 17 residues. CDR3 coding DNA: TGTGCCATTCTCACAACTAGCGGAATAACGAACACCGGGGAGCTGTTTTTT. Amino acids: CAILTTSGITNTGELFF.

The J gene is TRBJ2-4, the V gene TRBV19, with a tentative D call TRBD2 (5 bases). The CDR3 loop spans 15 amino acids. V was cut by 2 bases and J by 5 bases, with 13 bases left in between. Germline loops: CDR1 LNHDA, CDR2 SQIVND (reference sequence). CDR3 amino acids: CASSISSEDQNIQYF. In nucleotides, the CDR3 is TGTGCCAGTAGTATATCGTCGGAGGACCAAAACATTCAGTACTTC.

This clone was seen a handful of times. The CDR3 DNA reads as TGTGCCAGTAGTCCTCGACAGGGAGGTGGCTACACCTTC. Translated: CASSPRQGGGYTF. V and J are TRBV19 and TRBJ1-2, with 7 bases that match TRBD1. This CDR3 is 13 amino acids long. With 5 bases clipped from V and 7 bases from J, the junction kept 7 bases outside the gene matches. Germline lookup yields CDR1 LNHDA and CDR2 SQIVND (reference sequence).

V and J are TRBV27 and TRBJ2-1, with unresolved D. CDR3 length: 14 residues. Germline-derived CDR1 and CDR2 are MNHEY and SMNVEV (reference sequence). The V gene lost 2 bases and the J gene lost 2 bases, with 7 bases spanning the gap. DNA of the CDR3: TGTGCCAGCAGTTTAATGGAAGCCTACAATGAGCAGTTCTTC. This translates into CASSLMEAYNEQFF.

The chain links TRBV2 to TRBJ2-1; TRBD1 aligns across 7 bases. CDR3 length: 14 residues. The V gene's germline CDR1 is SNHLY and CDR2 FYNNEI. Germline trimming cut 4 bases from V and 3 bases from J; bases unmatched to any gene: 3. The CDR3 is CASSGDSYYNEQFF. CDR3 bases: TGTGCCAGCAGTGGGGACAGCTACTACAATGAGCAGTTCTTC.

This clone showed up just a few times. The rearrangement joins TRBV27 to TRBJ1-1; a possible D gene is TRBD1 (5 bases). The V end was cut by 11 bases, the J end by 1 base, with 14 bases between. CDR3 length: 13 amino acids. The V gene's germline CDR1 is MNHEY and CDR2 SMNVEV (reference sequence). The CDR3 DNA sequence: TGTGCCTATTGGCGGGGGGGGAACACTGAAGCTTTCTTT. Translated: CAYWRGGNTEAFF.

This chain links TRBV7-9 with TRBJ1-3; unclear D gene. CDR3 size: 13 residues. Germline CDR1 reads SEHNR; CDR2 reads FQNEAQ (reference sequence). V lost 4 bases and J lost 0, with 4 bases in between. CDR3 DNA sequence: TGTGCCAGCAGCTCTACCTCTGGAAACACCATATATTTT. Protein: CASSSTSGNTIYF.

This chain links TRBV11-3 with TRBJ2-1, with D possibly TRBD2 on 6 matching bases. CDR1 is SGHNT, CDR2 YENEEA, per germline. Trimming cost V 5 bases and J 0 bases, with 11 bases left between them. The CDR3 consists of 15 residues. The CDR3 region is CASSIETSSYNEQFF. The CDR3 DNA reads TGTGCCAGCAGCATCGAGACTAGCTCCTACAATGAGCAGTTCTTC. The variable domain in full, completed from reference TRBV11-3 and TRBJ2-1, reads EAGVVQSPRYKIIEKKQPVAFWCNPISGHNTLYWYLQNLGQGPELLIRYENEEAVDDSQLPKDRFSAERLKGVDSTLKIQPAELGDSAVYLCASSIETSSYNEQFFGPGTRLTVL.

The chain employs TRBV7-3 and TRBJ2-2; TRBD2 aligns across 7 bases. The CDR3 totals 16 residues. V shed 2 bases, J shed 6 bases, and the junction held 9 bases outside the gene matches. Germline CDR1 and CDR2: SGHTA and FQGTGA. The CDR3 DNA is TGTGCCAGCAGCTTACTTGGCGGGAGAGTCCCCGGGGAGCTGTTTTTT. Translating gives CASSLLGGRVPGELFF.

This clone was detected a few times. The chain is built from TRBV27 and TRBJ1-2; D may be TRBD1 (6 bases). Germline-derived CDR1 and CDR2 are MNHEY and SMNVEV (reference sequence). The CDR3 consists of 14 residues. V was clipped by 6 bases and J by 4 bases, with 15 bases between them. In nucleotides, the CDR3 is TGTGCCAGCAGCGACGTGGACAGTTCCTATGGCTACACCTTC. Protein sequence: CASSDVDSSYGYTF.

This clone was observed once. The chain's CDR3 is CASSLSSGNNEQFF. The CDR3 DNA reads as TGTGCCAGCAGCTTGTCCAGCGGGAACAATGAGCAGTTCTTC. The chain uses TRBV5-4 and TRBJ2-1; TRBD2 matches 7 bases. The CDR3 runs to 14 residues. CDR1 is SGHNT, CDR2 YYREEE, per germline (reference sequence). J was trimmed by 5 bases and V by 1 base; bases with no gene match: 3.

The J gene is TRBJ1-1, the V gene TRBV18, with TRBD1 matching over 9 bases. The CDR3 extends over 14 amino acids. V shed 5 bases and J 6 bases; nucleotides not matched to a gene: 7. Per germline, CDR1 KGHSH and CDR2 LQKENI. The CDR3 protein is CASSTTGGNAEAFF. The CDR3 nucleotides read TGTGCCAGCTCAACTACAGGGGGCAACGCTGAAGCTTTCTTT.

The chain has TRBV11-2 and TRBJ2-1, with D maybe TRBD2 (7 bases). V dropped 6 bases and J dropped 1 base, with 16 bases sitting between them. CDR1 and CDR2 from the germline V gene are SGHAT and FQNNGV. There are 16 residues in the CDR3. Here the CDR3 DNA reads TGTGCCAGCAGGAAAGTGGGGGGGACATCCTACAATGAGCAGTTCTTC. It codes for CASRKVGGTSYNEQFF.

The table lists this clone with a few counts. The chain recombines TRBV29-1 with TRBJ2-1; the D gene is possibly TRBD2 (6 bases). The CDR3 spans 12 residues. Germline assignment: CDR1 SQVTM and CDR2 ANQGSEA. V was trimmed by 7 bases and J by 9 bases, leaving 16 bases between them. The CDR3 spells CSAIGTPVEQFF. The CDR3 nucleotides read TGCAGCGCTATCGGGACTCCAGTTGAGCAGTTCTTC.

This clone rates as medium-sized. The genes are TRBV29-1 and TRBJ2-1; D unresolved. V lost 6 bases and J lost 0, with 12 bases in between. Per the germline V gene, CDR1 is SQVTM and CDR2 is ANQGSEA. The CDR3 length is 14 residues. The CDR3 sequence is CSVPSADSYNEQFF. The CDR3 region has the DNA TGCAGCGTCCCGTCTGCGGACTCCTACAATGAGCAGTTCTTC.

V is TRBV5-4 and J is TRBJ2-5, with TRBD2 identical over 9 bases. In germline, CDR1 is SGHNT, CDR2 YYREEE (reference sequence). The CDR3 consists of 17 residues. With V trimmed by 4 bases and J by 0 bases, 10 bases remained unmatched. In DNA form, the CDR3 reads TGTGCCAGCAGCCAAGGGGCTAGCGGGGCTTACCAAGAGACCCAGTACTTC. It encodes CASSQGASGAYQETQYF.

This clone was detected only a few times. Written as DNA, the CDR3 is TGTGCCACCGCACCGAGCTCTGGAAACACCATATATTTT. Protein product: CATAPSSGNTIYF. V is TRBV27 and J is TRBJ1-3; D is uncertain. The germline gives CDR1 MNHEY, CDR2 SMNVEV (reference sequence). The V end was cut by 10 bases, the J end by 0 bases, with 10 bases between. This CDR3 is 13 amino acids long.